This TCR beta chain originates from a study of blood T cell repertoires in COVID-19 (TCRdb year 2020). Background for the entire study: The collaborator samples originated in the United States, Italy and Spain and spanned the acute and convalescent phases of COVID-19. The prospective study material was composed of cDNA or gDNA derived from T cells, B-cell-depleted T cells, or PBMCs. Deeply sampled blood TCRbeta repertoires from subjects exposed to, actively infected with, or recovered from COVID-19 were included in the dataset. The repertoires were released in a freely available public database intended as a resource for research on the immune response to SARS-CoV-2. Samples came from the ongoing ImmuneRACE study (first 160 participants) plus 1,254 subjects from 6 global collaborators. Sample metadata almost always included a de-identified subject ID, COVID-19 status, age in years and sex. Where available, HLA class I and class II types were obtained from metadata supplied by the sample provider rather than from assay-based typing.

V drops 8 bases and J drops 3 bases, leaving 12 bases in between. The germline V gene provides CDR1 MDHEN and CDR2 SYDVKM. From its cysteine to its phenylalanine, the CDR3 spans 13 amino acids. The retained sequence is limited to the CDR3, 39 bases, with the frame set at the first base. Concerning this clone itself: It lacks a known antigen. There are no base qualities to consult, and no much larger clone falls within one base.

The collaborating institutions used their own protocols to collect whole blood in K2EDTA tubes. For TCRbeta analysis, collaborators shipped samples as frozen whole blood, isolated PBMCs, or DNA extracted from either of those sample types. Broader findings and caveats from the paper: How much clinical and demographic metadata was included differed by source and by participant, and the metadata was provided uncurated.

The immunoSEQ Assay, a bias-controlled multiplex PCR, was used to amplify TCRbeta CDR3 regions from genomic DNA. The published analysis was carried out like this. Nucleated cell counts per sample were estimated from amplification of reference gene primers within the assay. Sequence reads were collapsed and filtered to measure the absolute abundance of every unique TCRbeta CDR3 rearrangement. For each sample, productive Simpson clonality was calculated as the square root of Simpson's diversity index across productive rearrangements. Entries here come from immuneACCESS through TCRdb and include only in-frame sequences with V and J called. Some clones fail to appear in such tables; in the studies checked, an unresolved V gene covers under half of the shortfall, and the cause of the remainder is unknown. D and trimming come from the DNA, and the V and J calls and clone size come from that table. Within this sample are about 160,000 clones, with around four fifths of them counted one time only. The ten largest clonotypes hold 2.5% to 3% of the sample.

Input material: peripheral blood. This receptor was obtained from a man in his 70s with acute or convalescent COVID-19. The chain links TRBV28 with TRBJ2-3, with TRBD2 as a weak D call on 6 bases. The CDR3 loop reads CASGGWGTDTQYF. The nucleotide sequence reads TGTGCCAGCGGGGGGTGGGGGACAGATACGCAGTATTTT.